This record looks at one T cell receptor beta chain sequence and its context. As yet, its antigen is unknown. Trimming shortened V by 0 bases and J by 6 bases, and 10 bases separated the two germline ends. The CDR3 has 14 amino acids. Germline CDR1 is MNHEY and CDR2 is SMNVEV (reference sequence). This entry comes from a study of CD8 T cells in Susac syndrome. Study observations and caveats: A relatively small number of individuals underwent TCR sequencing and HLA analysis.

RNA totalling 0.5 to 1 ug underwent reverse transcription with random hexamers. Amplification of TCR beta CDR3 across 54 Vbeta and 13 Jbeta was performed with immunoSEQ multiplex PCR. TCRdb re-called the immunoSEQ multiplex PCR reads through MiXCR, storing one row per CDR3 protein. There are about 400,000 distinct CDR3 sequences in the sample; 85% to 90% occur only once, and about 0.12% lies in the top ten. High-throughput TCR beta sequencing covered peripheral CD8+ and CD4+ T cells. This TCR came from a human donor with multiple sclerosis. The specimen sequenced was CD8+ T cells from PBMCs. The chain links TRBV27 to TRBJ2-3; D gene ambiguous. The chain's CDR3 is CASSLSVFSDTQYF. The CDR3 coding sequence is TGTGCCAGCAGTTTATCGGTTTTCTCCGATACGCAGTATTTT.